This is a list of T cell receptor beta chains from one sample in a study of cytomegalovirus exposure and HLA in healthy donors. Here immunoSEQ multiplex PCR was the method, and the copy in TCRdb shows in-frame clones only, minus some. The data show approximately 300,000 clones, 80% to 90% seen once. Sample: PBMCs. These receptors originate from a woman aged 18-30 years in good health and CMV-seronegative. The CDR3 runs from the conserved cysteine through the conserved F or W. Each record gives: clone size, J gene, D gene, V gene, CDR3 protein, CDR3 DNA. A D gene is named only where the DNA matches it firmly. Not all rows give a size; the values are once, few, many and, for expanded clones, a class.

- TRBJ1-1 - TRBV5-6 CASSLGQASSEAFF TGTGCCAGCAGCTTGGGACAGGCCTCATCCGAAGCTTTCTTT
- TRBJ1-2 - TRBV5-4 CASTPRGGYYGYTF TGTGCCAGCACCCCCCGTGGAGGGTACTATGGCTACACCTTC
- TRBJ1-2 - TRBV4-3 CASSQDSGDYGYTF TGCGCCAGCAGCCAAGATTCAGGGGACTATGGCTACACCTTC
- TRBJ2-7 - TRBV25-1 CASSGISTHYEQYF TGTGCCAGCAGCGGGATTTCTACCCACTACGAGCAGTACTTC
- TRBJ2-3 TRBD1 TRBV11-3 CASSLERDSTTGADTQYF TGTGCCAGCAGCTTAGAACGGGACAGCACCACCGGGGCAGATACGCAGTATTTT
- TRBJ2-1 - TRBV7-9 CAGREVYNEQFF TGTGCCGGGCGGGAAGTCTACAATGAGCAGTTCTTC
- TRBJ2-7 TRBD2 TRBV6-1 CASSERLTSGTYEQYF TGTGCCAGCAGTGAAAGGTTGACTAGCGGAACCTACGAGCAGTACTTC
once TRBJ2-1 - TRBV6-1 CASIRSVWFNEQFF TGTGCCAGCATACGGAGCGTATGGTTTAATGAGCAGTTCTTC
- TRBJ2-5 TRBD2 TRBV29-1 CSVEGLSGKTQYF TGCAGCGTTGAAGGGTTGAGCGGGAAGACCCAGTACTTC
- TRBJ2-7 TRBD1 TRBV6-5 CASSRDRVIDEQYF TGTGCCAGCAGTCGGGACAGGGTAATCGACGAGCAGTACTTC